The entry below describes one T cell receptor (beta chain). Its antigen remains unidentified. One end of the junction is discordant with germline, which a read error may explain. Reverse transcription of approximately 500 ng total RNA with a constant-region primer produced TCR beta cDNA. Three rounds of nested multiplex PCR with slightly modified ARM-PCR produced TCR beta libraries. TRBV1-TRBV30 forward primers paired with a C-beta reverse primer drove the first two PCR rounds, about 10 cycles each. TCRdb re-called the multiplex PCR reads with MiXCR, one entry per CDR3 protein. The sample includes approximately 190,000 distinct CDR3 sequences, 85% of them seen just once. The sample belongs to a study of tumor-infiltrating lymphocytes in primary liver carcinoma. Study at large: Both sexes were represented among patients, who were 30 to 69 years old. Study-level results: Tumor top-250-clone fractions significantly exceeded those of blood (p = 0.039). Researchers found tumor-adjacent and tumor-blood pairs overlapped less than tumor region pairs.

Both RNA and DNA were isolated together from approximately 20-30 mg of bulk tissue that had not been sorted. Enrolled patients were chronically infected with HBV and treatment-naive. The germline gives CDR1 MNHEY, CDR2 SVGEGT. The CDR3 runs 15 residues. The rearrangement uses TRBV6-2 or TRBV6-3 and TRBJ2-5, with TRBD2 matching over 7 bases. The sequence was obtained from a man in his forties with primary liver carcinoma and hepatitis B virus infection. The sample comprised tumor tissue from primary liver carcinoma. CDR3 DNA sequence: TGTGCCAGCACTTACTCGACTAGCAGGAGTGAGACCCAGTACTTC. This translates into CASTYSTSRSETQYF.